Detailed here is one T cell receptor (beta chain). The CDR3 is 13 residues long. Germline V lookup: CDR1 LNHDA, CDR2 SQIVND (reference sequence). The ends lost 4 bases at V and 6 bases at J; junction bases unmatched: 3. Participants spanned ages roughly 18 to 90 years and resided in 20 to 25 US areas. Participants' reported clinical history set cohort assignment. Two negative PCRs, clearance, or symptom resolution had been documented for recovered Cohort 3 donors. Per the original methods: The authors estimated nucleated cell counts from reference gene primer amplification. The method was immunoSEQ multiplex PCR; TCRdb's version includes in-frame clones alone and lacks a portion of them. V, J and clone size are those of that table, while D and trimming were read from the DNA. This table has about 200,000 clones, approximately 90% appearing once. This entry belongs to a study of blood T cell repertoires in COVID-19.

The chain recombines TRBV19 with TRBJ1-5, with TRBD1 matching 7 bases. This receptor was identified in a man under 40 who had recovered from COVID-19. The sequenced sample consisted of PBMCs or T cells enriched from blood (not recorded which). This chain's CDR3 is CASSKGAGQPQHF. In DNA form, the CDR3 reads TGTGCCAGTAGTAAGGGGGCAGGTCAGCCCCAGCATTTT.